Below are 21 T cell receptor beta chains sequenced from a single sample in a study of T cell responses to AZD1222 COVID-19 vaccine. The table came from immunoSEQ multiplex PCR; TCRdb's copy has only in-frame clones and leaves some out. The data include 150,000 or so clones; the top ten clones carry over 2%. Specimen: peripheral blood. Source of these receptors: an adult in good health.

The chain joins TRBV27 to TRBJ2-7; a possible D gene is TRBD1 (6 bases). The germline gives CDR1 MNHEY, CDR2 SMNVEV (reference sequence). The CDR3 covers 16 residues. V was clipped by 8 bases and J by 0 bases, with 20 bases between them. The CDR3 protein is CASRTQGRMISYEQYF. In DNA, the CDR3 is TGTGCCAGCCGGACCCAGGGGCGGATGATCTCCTACGAGCAGTACTTC.

The V gene is TRBV12-3 or TRBV12-4, the J gene TRBJ1-5; D gene unclear. CDR3 length: 13 amino acids. The ends were cut back, 7 bases at V and 5 bases at J, with 12 bases in the middle. The CDR3 bases are TGTGCCAGCACTCGGACCCTGTATCAGCCCCAGCATTTT. Protein product: CASTRTLYQPQHF.

V gene TRBV29-1 combines with J gene TRBJ1-4; D is unresolved. Germline V gene lookup returns CDR1 SQVTM and CDR2 ANQGSEA. V shed 7 bases and J shed 7 bases, with 10 bases lying between them. This CDR3 has 11 amino acids. CDR3 residues: CSATESEKLFF. For the CDR3, the DNA is TGCAGCGCTACTGAGAGTGAAAAACTGTTTTTT.

Written as DNA, the CDR3 is TGCGCCAGCAGCGTACAGGGTGGGGAGCAGTACTTC. Amino acids: CASSVQGGEQYF. The V call is TRBV5-1, the J call TRBJ2-7; perhaps TRBD1 as D (6 bases). Germline values: CDR1 SGHRS, CDR2 YFSETQ. V lost 4 bases and J lost 7, with 12 bases in between. This CDR3 has 12 residues.

The V and J genes are TRBV5-4 and TRBJ1-2, with D possibly being TRBD1 (6 bases). Trimming removed 0 bases from V and 4 bases from J, with 19 bases in between. The CDR3 has 17 amino acids. The germline CDR1 and CDR2 sequences are SGHNT and YYREEE (reference sequence). CDR3 nucleotides: TGTGCCAGCAGCTTGGCCAGGGGAGGGGGTTCATCCTATGGCTACACCTTC. Translated: CASSLARGGGSSYGYTF.

J is TRBJ1-2 and V is TRBV30; no reliable D call. The germline V gene has CDR1 GTSNPN and CDR2 SVGIG (reference sequence). The CDR3 consists of 14 residues. V was pared by 1 base and J by 2 bases, with 11 bases between. The CDR3 DNA reads as TGTGCCTGGAGTGAAGGCCCGCGGAACTATGGCTACACCTTC. Translating gives CAWSEGPRNYGYTF.

The chain employs TRBV28 and TRBJ1-1, with D perhaps matching TRBD1 (5 bases). The CDR3 length is 14 residues. The V end lost 8 bases, the J end lost 4 bases, and 17 bases lay between the germline ends. Germline CDR1 reads MDHEN; CDR2 reads SYDVKM. In DNA, the CDR3 is TGTGCCAGCCGCGCCTGGGGGGAGGTCACTGAAGCTTTCTTT. Translated, it gives CASRAWGEVTEAFF. The full variable domain, in which reference TRBV28 and TRBJ1-1 provide the parts outside the CDR3, is DVKVTQSSRYLVKRTGEKVFLECVQDMDHENMFWYRQDPGLGLRLIYFSYDVKMKEKGDIPEGYSVSREKKERFSLILESASTNQTSMYLCASRAWGEVTEAFFGQGTRLTVV.

The rearrangement uses TRBV19 and TRBJ1-3; 10 nucleotides line up with TRBD1. CDR3 length equals 16 residues. The J segment lost 2 bases and the V segment lost 3 bases, leaving 4 bases of the junction unmatched. CDR1 LNHDA and CDR2 SQIVND come from the germline V gene (reference sequence). The CDR3 loop reads CASSISGTGAGNTIYF. Written as DNA, the CDR3 is TGTGCCAGTAGTATTTCCGGGACAGGGGCTGGAAACACCATATATTTT.

The rearrangement joins TRBV30 to TRBJ1-5, with 7 bases fitting TRBD1. V was clipped by 3 bases and J by 5 bases; unmatched bases: 4. Germline CDR1 is GTSNPN and CDR2 is SVGIG (reference sequence). The CDR3 loop spans 13 amino acids. The CDR3 protein is CAWSFRGDQPQHF. As DNA, the CDR3 is TGTGCCTGGAGCTTCAGGGGGGATCAGCCCCAGCATTTT.

The gene calls are TRBV29-1 and TRBJ2-1; D is perhaps TRBD2 (5 bases). Trimming stripped 4 bases from V and 9 bases from J, with 16 bases between. The CDR3 spans 13 residues. Germline CDR1 reads SQVTM; CDR2 reads ANQGSEA. Here the CDR3 reads CSVAPRDGGEQFF. The CDR3 region has the DNA TGCAGCGTTGCACCACGGGATGGTGGTGAGCAGTTCTTC.

The chain combines TRBV5-1 with TRBJ2-7; tentative D call: TRBD2 (5 bases). Germline CDR1 is SGHRS and CDR2 is YFSETQ. CDR3 length: 14 residues. The V end was cut by 4 bases, the J end by 3 bases, with 14 bases between. CDR3 amino acids: CASSPEVINYEQYF. For the CDR3, the DNA is TGCGCCAGCAGCCCGGAGGTGATAAACTACGAGCAGTACTTC.

The chain is built from TRBV7-3 and TRBJ2-3, with D possibly TRBD1 on 5 matching bases. V lost 0 bases to trimming and J lost 4 bases, with 5 bases between them. The CDR3 runs to 13 residues. Germline CDR1 is SGHTA and CDR2 is FQGTGA. The CDR3, as DNA: TGTGCCAGCAGCTTAACGGGGCCAGATACGCAGTATTTT. Translation: CASSLTGPDTQYF.

The gene calls are TRBV7-8 and TRBJ1-5, with 7 bases lining up with TRBD1. Germline V gene data show CDR1 as SGHVS and CDR2 as FQNEAQ. This CDR3 spans 14 amino acids. V shed 5 bases and J 4 bases; nucleotides not matched to a gene: 5. The CDR3 DNA reads as TGTGCCAGCAGCAAGGGGACAGCAAATCAGCCCCAGCATTTT. Its protein is CASSKGTANQPQHF.

V usage is TRBV3-1 (or the pseudogene TRBV3-2) and J usage is TRBJ2-3; the D gene is possibly TRBD1 (7 bases). Trimming took 4 bases from V and 4 from J, leaving 18 bases between them. Per the germline V gene, CDR1 is LGHDT and CDR2 is YNNKEL (reference sequence). The CDR3 loop spans 16 amino acids. CDR3 sequence (DNA): TGTGCCAGCAGCCTGACAGGGAGGCGTAGCGCAGATACGCAGTATTTT. Its translation is CASSLTGRRSADTQYF.

V and J are TRBV9 and TRBJ2-3; D is perhaps TRBD2 (6 bases). The CDR3 has 15 amino acids. V lost 3 bases and J lost 1, with 12 bases in between. Germline CDR1 reads SGDLS; CDR2 reads YYNGEE. CDR3 sequence: CASSGREFGTDTQYF. CDR3 in DNA: TGTGCCAGCAGCGGCCGGGAGTTCGGCACAGATACGCAGTATTTT.

This chain connects TRBV18 to TRBJ1-2; possibly TRBD1 for D (6 bases). V lost 3 bases, J lost 0 bases, and 11 bases lay in between. Germline lookup yields CDR1 KGHSH and CDR2 LQKENI. This CDR3 has 15 residues. Written as DNA, the CDR3 is TGTGCCAGCTCACCGGGGGCAGTTCCTAACTATGGCTACACCTTC. This encodes CASSPGAVPNYGYTF.

The rearrangement joins TRBV5-6 to TRBJ1-2; D gene uncertain. The CDR3 totals 14 residues. Germline V gives CDR1 SGHDT, CDR2 YYEEEE. Between the trimmed V and J ends, which lost 4 bases and 5 bases, there was a span of 15 bases. The CDR3 coding sequence is TGTGCCAGCAGCCCCAGTAGTGGACTATATGGCTACACCTTC. Translating gives CASSPSSGLYGYTF.

J is TRBJ1-3 and V is TRBV6-6; TRBD1 agrees at 10 bases. Unmatched junction bases numbered 4, after V lost 0 bases and J lost 5 bases. Germline CDR1 and CDR2: MNHNY and SVGAGI (reference sequence). The CDR3 runs 16 residues. Written as DNA, the CDR3 is TGTGCCAGCAGTTACTCGCCGGGACAGGGGAGAAACACCATATATTTT. This translates into CASSYSPGQGRNTIYF.

The V gene is TRBV28, the J gene TRBJ2-3, with D tentatively TRBD1 (6 bases). Trimming shortened V by 3 bases and J by 5 bases, and 9 bases separated the two germline ends. In germline, CDR1 is MDHEN, CDR2 SYDVKM. The CDR3 runs 13 residues. The CDR3 coding sequence is TGTGCCAGCAGTTTGCAGGGGCTAGATACGCAGTATTTT. Its protein product is CASSLQGLDTQYF.

The chain employs TRBV4-2 and TRBJ2-4; D tentatively reads TRBD1 or TRBD2 (5 bases each). V was pared by 4 bases and J by 2 bases, with 18 bases between. Germline CDR1 is LGHNA and CDR2 is YNFKEQ. This CDR3 spans 17 amino acids. Here the CDR3 reads CASSPGGPGQTKNIQYF. The CDR3 coding sequence is TGTGCCAGCAGCCCTGGGGGTCCAGGGCAAACCAAAAACATTCAGTACTTC.

The V call is TRBV19, the J call TRBJ2-3; D is perhaps TRBD1 or TRBD2 (5 bases each). This CDR3 comprises 12 residues. Germline values: CDR1 LNHDA, CDR2 SQIVND (reference sequence). V was pared by 9 bases and J by 13 bases, with 20 bases between. This CDR3 reads CASSNRDGAEYF. In DNA form, the CDR3 reads TGTGCCAGCTCAAACCGGGACGGGGCGGAGTATTTT. The entire variable domain, with the rest obtained from reference TRBV19 and TRBJ2-3, is as follows: DGGITQSPKYLFRKEGQNVTLSCEQNLNHDAMYWYRQDPGQGLRLIYYSQIVNDFQKGDIAEGYSVSREKKESFPLTVTSAQKNPTAFYLCASSNRDGAEYFGPGTRLTVL.